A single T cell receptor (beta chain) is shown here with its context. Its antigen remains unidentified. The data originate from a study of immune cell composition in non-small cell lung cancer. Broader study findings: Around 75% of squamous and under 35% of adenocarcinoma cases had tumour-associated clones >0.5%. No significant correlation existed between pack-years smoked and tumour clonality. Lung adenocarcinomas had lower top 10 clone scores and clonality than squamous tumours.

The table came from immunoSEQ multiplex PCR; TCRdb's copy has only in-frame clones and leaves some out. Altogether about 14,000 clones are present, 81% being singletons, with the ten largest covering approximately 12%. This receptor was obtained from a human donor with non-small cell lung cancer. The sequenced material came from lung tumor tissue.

The CDR3 here is CASSHPSGPFYEQYF. The CDR3 bases are TGTGCCAGCTCGCACCCCAGCGGACCTTTCTACGAGCAGTACTTC. V is TRBV18 and J is TRBJ2-7, with D possibly matching TRBD2 (5 bases). The V end lost 6 bases, the J end lost 3 bases, and 18 bases lay between the germline ends. This CDR3 spans 15 amino acids. Germline CDR1 and CDR2: KGHSH and LQKENI.